A selection of T cell receptor beta chains follows, all from one sample in a study of T-cell reconstitution after alpha-beta-depleted transplantation in children. TCRdb independently ran MiXCR on the PCR reads; one entry per CDR3 protein. The table lists a few hundred thousand distinct CDR3 sequences, roughly 16% of them singletons. Sequenced here: PBMCs, mostly from graft donor cells, sampled 360 days after TCRalphabeta/CD19-depleted stem cell transplant. Receptors originate from a boy in the first two years of life who had a stem cell transplant for Wiskott-Aldrich syndrome, so the T cells may come from the graft donor. Each CDR3 is given with its conserved first and last residue. The D gene is left open where the match is weak. Some rows mark clone size as missing; the rest say once, few, many or name a class of expanded clone.

J | size | V | D | DNA | CDR3
TRBJ1-2 | many | TRBV20-1 | NA | TGCAGTGCTAGTGGTGGGAACTATGGCTACACCTTC | CSASGGNYGYTF
TRBJ2-7 | once | TRBV20-1 | NA | TGCAGTGCTACGGACTCAAGGGTCTTTCCCTCCTACGAGCAGTACTTC | CSATDSRVFPSYEQYF
TRBJ2-5 | NA | TRBV12-3/TRBV12-4 | NA | TGTGCCAGCAGTCTGAAGGGCGGAAAAGAGACCCAGTACTTC | CASSLKGGKETQYF
TRBJ2-4 | NA | TRBV29-1 | TRBD2 | TGCAGCGTCAGACTAGCGGGAGGGGACATTCAGTACTTC | CSVRLAGGDIQYF
TRBJ2-4 | few | TRBV7-8 | NA | TGTGCCAGCAGCTTAGGTGGGGGACTCGAGTACTTC | CASSLGGGLEYF
TRBJ2-7 | few | TRBV18 | NA | TGTGCCAGTACTACAGGTTTCTATACCGAGCAGTACTTC | CASTTGFYTEQYF
TRBJ2-5 | NA | TRBV5-1 | NA | TGCGCCAGCAGCTTGGGAACAGGGCCAGAGACCCAGTACTTC | CASSLGTGPETQYF
TRBJ1-1 | NA | TRBV20-1 | NA | TGCAGTGCTAGATCAGGAAATTTGGGGAACACTGAAGCTTTCTTT | CSARSGNLGNTEAFF
TRBJ2-7 | NA | TRBV28 | TRBD2 | TGTGCCAGCAGTTTAACGGGGGGGCCCTCCTACGAGCAGTACTTC | CASSLTGGPSYEQYF
TRBJ2-2 | NA | TRBV4-3 | NA | TGCGCCAGCAGCCAACTATTTGCGGGCACCGGGGAGCTGTTTTTT | CASSQLFAGTGELFF
TRBJ1-5 | few | TRBV20-1 | TRBD1 | TGCAGTGCTAGAGACCGACCACGGGACAGGGGGAATCAGCCCCAGCATTTT | CSARDRPRDRGNQPQHF
TRBJ2-1 | NA | TRBV29-1 | TRBD2 | TGCAGCACGGCGGGAGGGTACAATGAGCAGTTCTTC | CSTAGGYNEQFF
TRBJ1-1 | many | TRBV6-4 | NA | TGTGCCAGCAGTGACGCGATGGGTGAAGCTTTCTTT | CASSDAMGEAFF
TRBJ2-5 | NA | TRBV12-3/TRBV12-4 | NA | TGTGCCAGCAGTCAAAGCGGGGAGACCCAGTACTTC | CASSQSGETQYF
TRBJ1-2 | NA | TRBV2 | NA | TGTGCCAGCAGAGGCAAGATCTATGGCTACACCTTC | CASRGKIYGYTF
TRBJ2-5 | NA | TRBV2 | TRBD1 | TGTGCCAGCAGTGCTAGGACAGGGGTGGGCAAGACCCAGTACTTC | CASSARTGVGKTQYF
TRBJ1-5 | NA | TRBV18 | NA | TGTGCCAGCTCAGGAGTTAGCAATCAGCCCCAGCATTTT | CASSGVSNQPQHF